These T cell receptor beta chains were read from a single sample in a study of blood T cell repertoires in COVID-19. Clones were sequenced by immunoSEQ multiplex PCR, and TCRdb holds only the in-frame ones, with some missing. This table holds about 170,000 clones, 70% to 90% found once. The sample consisted of peripheral blood. These receptor sequences come from an elderly woman with COVID-19, enrolled during active disease. The CDR3 runs from the conserved cysteine through the conserved F or W. The order of the fields is D gene, V gene, J gene, clone size, CDR3 DNA, CDR3 protein. D genes are given only for firm matches. Rows give clone size only sometimes, using once, few, many, or a class for an expanded clone.

d_call: .
v_call: TRBV10-3
j_call: TRBJ1-5
clone_size: .
cdr3_nt: TGTGCCATCGGCGCTCATTCTGACAGTGGGGCCCGTAGGCCCCAGCATTTT
cdr3_aa: CAIGAHSDSGARRPQHF

d_call: TRBD1
v_call: TRBV2
j_call: TRBJ2-1
clone_size: .
cdr3_nt: TGTGCCAGCAGTGAACAGGGGGCCTACAATGAGCAGTTCTTC
cdr3_aa: CASSEQGAYNEQFF

d_call: .
v_call: TRBV6-5
j_call: TRBJ1-3
clone_size: .
cdr3_nt: TGTGCCAGCAGGGCCAGGATCGGCACGACGACCACCATATATTTT
cdr3_aa: CASRARIGTTTTIYF

d_call: .
v_call: TRBV19
j_call: TRBJ1-5
clone_size: .
cdr3_nt: TGTGCCAGTAGCCCCTTAAATCAGCCCCAGCATTTT
cdr3_aa: CASSPLNQPQHF

d_call: .
v_call: TRBV7-3
j_call: TRBJ2-2
clone_size: .
cdr3_nt: TGTGCCTCCGGGGGACAGCCCACCGGGGAGCTGTTTTTT
cdr3_aa: CASGGQPTGELFF

d_call: TRBD1
v_call: TRBV5-1
j_call: TRBJ2-3
clone_size: .
cdr3_nt: TGCGCCAGCAGCTTTGGACAGGTTACAGATACGCAGTATTTT
cdr3_aa: CASSFGQVTDTQYF

d_call: .
v_call: TRBV14
j_call: TRBJ2-7
clone_size: once
cdr3_nt: TGTGCCAGCAGCCGATGGGACTCGACCTACGAGCAGTACTTC
cdr3_aa: CASSRWDSTYEQYF

d_call: .
v_call: TRBV20-1
j_call: TRBJ1-2
clone_size: .
cdr3_nt: TGCGCCGGGGAGTGGAACTATGGCTACACCTTC
cdr3_aa: CAGEWNYGYTF

d_call: TRBD1
v_call: TRBV5-1
j_call: TRBJ2-2
clone_size: .
cdr3_nt: TGCGCCAGCAGCTTAGACAGGGCCGGGGAGCTGTTTTTT
cdr3_aa: CASSLDRAGELFF

d_call: .
v_call: TRBV10-3
j_call: TRBJ1-2
clone_size: few
cdr3_nt: TGTGCCATCAGACCAAGACGGGTCCGTGATGGCTACACCTTC
cdr3_aa: CAIRPRRVRDGYTF

d_call: .
v_call: TRBV5-1
j_call: TRBJ1-5
clone_size: .
cdr3_nt: TGCGCCAGCAGCTTGGAACAGGGCTCTCAGCCCCAGCATTTT
cdr3_aa: CASSLEQGSQPQHF

d_call: .
v_call: TRBV6-5
j_call: TRBJ1-3
clone_size: .
cdr3_nt: TGTGCCAGCAGGACGGGCTCTGGAAACACCATATATTTT
cdr3_aa: CASRTGSGNTIYF

d_call: .
v_call: TRBV29-1
j_call: TRBJ1-4
clone_size: .
cdr3_nt: TGCAGCGCCCCGGGACTAAACGAGGAAAAACTGTTTTTT
cdr3_aa: CSAPGLNEEKLFF

d_call: .
v_call: TRBV5-1
j_call: TRBJ1-3
clone_size: .
cdr3_nt: TGCGCCAGCAGCTTGGGCGGGTCTTTTACTGGAAACACCATATATTTT
cdr3_aa: CASSLGGSFTGNTIYF

d_call: .
v_call: TRBV1
j_call: TRBJ2-4
clone_size: .
cdr3_nt: TGCACCAGCAGCCAAGATGTAGCGGGAGGCCCCTTAAACATTCAGTACTTC
cdr3_aa: CTSSQDVAGGPLNIQYF

d_call: .
v_call: TRBV28
j_call: TRBJ1-2
clone_size: .
cdr3_nt: TGTGCCAGCAGTTTAGGGAGCAGGGGCGGGTATGGCTACACCTTC
cdr3_aa: CASSLGSRGGYGYTF

d_call: TRBD2
v_call: TRBV5-1
j_call: TRBJ2-1
clone_size: .
cdr3_nt: TGCGCCAGCAGCGCCCCGACTTCTCCGGGACTACCCCGAAATGAGCAGTTCTTC
cdr3_aa: CASSAPTSPGLPRNEQFF

d_call: TRBD1
v_call: TRBV19
j_call: TRBJ1-4
clone_size: .
cdr3_nt: TGTGCCAGTAGCCCGGACAGGAATGAAAAACTGTTTTTT
cdr3_aa: CASSPDRNEKLFF

d_call: TRBD1
v_call: TRBV6-5
j_call: TRBJ1-1
clone_size: .
cdr3_nt: TGTGCCAGCACCGCAGGGGGGTATACTGAAGCTTTCTTT
cdr3_aa: CASTAGGYTEAFF

d_call: .
v_call: TRBV5-5
j_call: TRBJ2-5
clone_size: .
cdr3_nt: TGTGCCAGCAGCTTGGTGACAGAAGAGACCCAGTACTTC
cdr3_aa: CASSLVTEETQYF

d_call: TRBD2
v_call: TRBV20-1
j_call: TRBJ2-2
clone_size: .
cdr3_nt: TGCAGTGCTAGTCCTCTAGCGGGAGGGCGGACCGGGGAGCTGTTTTTT
cdr3_aa: CSASPLAGGRTGELFF

d_call: TRBD1
v_call: TRBV4-2
j_call: TRBJ1-2
clone_size: .
cdr3_nt: TGTGCCAGCAGCCAAGATTCCCGCCCCGGGACAGGGGGAGACGGCTACACCTTC
cdr3_aa: CASSQDSRPGTGGDGYTF

d_call: .
v_call: TRBV2
j_call: TRBJ2-7
clone_size: .
cdr3_nt: TGTGCCAGCAGTGGTCAGGGTGTGCGGGAGCAGTACTTC
cdr3_aa: CASSGQGVREQYF

d_call: TRBD2
v_call: TRBV5-1
j_call: TRBJ2-1
clone_size: .
cdr3_nt: TGCGCCAGCAGCTTGGGGCCGGGGGGGCGGAATGAGCAGTTCTTC
cdr3_aa: CASSLGPGGRNEQFF

d_call: TRBD1
v_call: TRBV12-3/TRBV12-4
j_call: TRBJ1-5
clone_size: .
cdr3_nt: TGTGCCAGCAGTTGGACAGGGGGTCAGCCCCAGCATTTT
cdr3_aa: CASSWTGGQPQHF

d_call: TRBD2
v_call: TRBV7-2
j_call: TRBJ2-1
clone_size: .
cdr3_nt: TGTGCCAGCAGCTCGCGGGGGGGAGAGCAGTTCTTC
cdr3_aa: CASSSRGGEQFF

d_call: .
v_call: TRBV15
j_call: TRBJ2-7
clone_size: .
cdr3_nt: TGTGCCACCAGCAGAGACGCGGGACAGTCCTACGAGCAGTACTTC
cdr3_aa: CATSRDAGQSYEQYF

d_call: .
v_call: TRBV5-1
j_call: TRBJ1-1
clone_size: .
cdr3_nt: TGCGCCAGCAGCTTGGACCCGGGGAACACTGAAGCTTTCTTT
cdr3_aa: CASSLDPGNTEAFF

d_call: .
v_call: TRBV9
j_call: TRBJ1-2
clone_size: .
cdr3_nt: TGTGCCAGCAGCGCCCAAAATACAGCTAACTATGGCTACACCTTC
cdr3_aa: CASSAQNTANYGYTF

d_call: .
v_call: TRBV25-1
j_call: TRBJ2-6
clone_size: .
cdr3_nt: TGTGCCAGCGGAGCCGTGCAGGGGCCCTCTGGGGCCAACGTCCTGACTTTC
cdr3_aa: CASGAVQGPSGANVLTF

d_call: .
v_call: TRBV3-1/TRBV3-2
j_call: TRBJ1-2
clone_size: .
cdr3_nt: TGTGCCAGCAGCCAAGCGGGTGACCCCTGCACCTTC
cdr3_aa: CASSQAGDPCTF

d_call: .
v_call: TRBV9
j_call: TRBJ1-5
clone_size: .
cdr3_nt: TGTGCCAGCAGCGCCGACAGGTATCAGCCCCAGCATTTT
cdr3_aa: CASSADRYQPQHF

d_call: .
v_call: TRBV9
j_call: TRBJ2-5
clone_size: .
cdr3_nt: TGTGCCAGCAGCGGCGGTTGGCTCCAAGAGACCCAGTACTTC
cdr3_aa: CASSGGWLQETQYF

d_call: TRBD1
v_call: TRBV5-1
j_call: TRBJ2-2
clone_size: .
cdr3_nt: TGCGCCAGCAGCCCCAGACAGGGTGGAATCACCGGGGAGCTGTTTTTT
cdr3_aa: CASSPRQGGITGELFF

d_call: .
v_call: TRBV3-1/TRBV3-2
j_call: TRBJ1-1
clone_size: .
cdr3_nt: TGTGCCAGCAGCCAAGGCCGGAGCACCTCCACCGGTGGCACTGAAGCTTTCTTT
cdr3_aa: CASSQGRSTSTGGTEAFF

d_call: .
v_call: TRBV11-2
j_call: TRBJ1-4
clone_size: .
cdr3_nt: TGTGCCAGCAGCTTAGTGGGTCAGGGCCTGTTTTTT
cdr3_aa: CASSLVGQGLFF